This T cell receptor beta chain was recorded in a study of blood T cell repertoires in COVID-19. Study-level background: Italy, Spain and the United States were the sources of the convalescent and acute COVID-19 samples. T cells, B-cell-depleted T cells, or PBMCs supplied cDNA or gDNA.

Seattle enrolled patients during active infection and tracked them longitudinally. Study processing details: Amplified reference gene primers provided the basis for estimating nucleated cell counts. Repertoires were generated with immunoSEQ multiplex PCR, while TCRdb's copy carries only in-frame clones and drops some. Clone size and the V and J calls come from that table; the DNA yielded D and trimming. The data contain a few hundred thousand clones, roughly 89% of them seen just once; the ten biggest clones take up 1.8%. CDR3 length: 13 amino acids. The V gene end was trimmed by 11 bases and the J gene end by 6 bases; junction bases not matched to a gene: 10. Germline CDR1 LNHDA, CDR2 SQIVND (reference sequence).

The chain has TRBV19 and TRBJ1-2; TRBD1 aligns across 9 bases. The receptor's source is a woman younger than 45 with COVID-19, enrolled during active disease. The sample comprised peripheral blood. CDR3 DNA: TGTGCCGCAGCCACAGGGGGCCCAGATGGCTACACCTTC. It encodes CAAATGGPDGYTF.